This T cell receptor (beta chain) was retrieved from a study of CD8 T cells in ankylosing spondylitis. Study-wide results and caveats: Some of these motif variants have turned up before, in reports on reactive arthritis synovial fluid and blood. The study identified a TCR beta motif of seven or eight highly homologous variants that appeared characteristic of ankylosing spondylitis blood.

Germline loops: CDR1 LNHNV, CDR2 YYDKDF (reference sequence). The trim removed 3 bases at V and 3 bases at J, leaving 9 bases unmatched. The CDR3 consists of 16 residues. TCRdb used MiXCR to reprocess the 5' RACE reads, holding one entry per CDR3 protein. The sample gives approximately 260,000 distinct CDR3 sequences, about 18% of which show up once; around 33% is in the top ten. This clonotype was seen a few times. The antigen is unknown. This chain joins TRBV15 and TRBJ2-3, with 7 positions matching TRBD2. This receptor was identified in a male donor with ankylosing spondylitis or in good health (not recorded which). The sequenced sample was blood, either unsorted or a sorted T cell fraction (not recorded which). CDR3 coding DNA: TGTGCCACCAGCAGTGGTACGGGGGGTTCGACAGATACGCAGTATTTT. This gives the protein CATSSGTGGSTDTQYF.